The present entry profiles one TCR beta chain with its context. Its antigen is not identified. Primers for the PCR totalled 60 Vbeta and 13 Jbeta. TCRdb keeps only in-frame clones here, not all; method: immunoSEQ multiplex PCR. This sample has some 100,000 clones, with around 70% found just once. The V gene's germline CDR1 is SGHDT and CDR2 YYEEEE. The CDR3 loop spans 12 amino acids. The germline V and J ends were trimmed by 4 bases and 4 bases, with 8 bases remaining between them. This sample is part of a study of cytomegalovirus exposure and HLA in healthy donors. Study results and caveats: TCR beta V- and J-gene trimming was later associated with a missense DCLRE1C variant. Listed as cytomegalovirus-associated were 150 or so TCR beta chains. For most subjects, TCR beta sequences were reported to predict HLA-A and HLA-B alleles with accuracy.

Input material: PBMCs. V gene TRBV5-6 combines with J gene TRBJ1-2, with D possibly matching TRBD1 (6 bases). The receptor comes from a woman aged 45 to 65 in good health and CMV-seropositive. Here the CDR3 reads CASSQDSYGYTF. CDR3 coding DNA: TGTGCCAGCAGCCAGGACAGCTATGGCTACACCTTC.